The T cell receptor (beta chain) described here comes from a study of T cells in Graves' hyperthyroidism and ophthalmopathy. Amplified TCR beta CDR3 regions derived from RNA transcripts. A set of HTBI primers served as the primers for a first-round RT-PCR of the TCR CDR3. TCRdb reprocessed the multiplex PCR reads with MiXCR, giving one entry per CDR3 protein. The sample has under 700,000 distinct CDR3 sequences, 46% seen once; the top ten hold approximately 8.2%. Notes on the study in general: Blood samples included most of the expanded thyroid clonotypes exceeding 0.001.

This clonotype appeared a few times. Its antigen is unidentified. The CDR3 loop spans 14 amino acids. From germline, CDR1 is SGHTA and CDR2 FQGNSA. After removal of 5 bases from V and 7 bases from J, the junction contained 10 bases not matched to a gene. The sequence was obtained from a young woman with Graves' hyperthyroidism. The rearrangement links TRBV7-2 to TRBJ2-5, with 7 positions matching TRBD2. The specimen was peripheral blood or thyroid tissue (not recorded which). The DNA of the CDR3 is TGTGCCAGCAGCCTGATCGGGGTAGCGGGGACCCAGTACTTC. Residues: CASSLIGVAGTQYF. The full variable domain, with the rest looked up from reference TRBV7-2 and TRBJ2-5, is GAGVSQSPSNKVTEKGKDVELRCDPISGHTALYWYRQSLGQGLEFLIYFQGNSAPDKSGLPSDRFSAERTGGSVSTLTIQRTQQEDSAVYLCASSLIGVAGTQYFGPGTRLLVL.